This is a list of T cell receptor beta chains from one sample in a study of T cell responses to AZD1222 COVID-19 vaccine. TCRdb keeps only in-frame clones here, not all; method: immunoSEQ multiplex PCR. Of roughly 180,000 clones in the sample, 85% to 95% are singletons; the top ten hold around 1.5%. Material: peripheral blood, obtained 28 days after the second AZD1222 dose. The receptors shown here come from an adult who received the AZD1222 COVID-19 vaccine. Both conserved end residues are part of each CDR3.

len,v_gene,CDR3aa
13,TRBV5-1,CASSPSGNTEAFF
14,TRBV19,CASSNQGANTEAFF
19,TRBV4-1,CASSTTPGQALLRRNEQFF
16,TRBV18,CASSLRQGASTDTQYF
15,TRBV18,CASSIDSGNYNEQFF
17,TRBV21-1,CASSKTGGSSSGNTIYF
15,TRBV28,CASSTRTGGYQPQHF
12,TRBV11-2,CASSLDTYEQYF
15,TRBV19,CASSIGRTGVQPQHF
13,TRBV6-5,CASTLGVNTEAFF
14,TRBV30,CAWSVRLGGQPQHF
14,TRBV7-6,CASSSNAGSISQHF
16,TRBV2,CASSAPGLDWTGELFF
13,TRBV29-1,CSVAQGPNEKLFF
16,TRBV28,CASSPGTGLLNSPLHF
13,TRBV11-3,CASSLGRAHEQYF
13,TRBV14,CASSHYPDGPQHF
13,TRBV12-3/TRBV12-4,CASSQGLSSPLHF
12,TRBV30,CAWGGFSYEQYF
14,TRBV7-8,CASSVGQEHTEAFF
15,TRBV11-2,CASSALTGSNTEAFF
14,TRBV11-1,CASSLATSVDTQYF
16,TRBV7-9,CASSTPRFGTGYGYTF
15,TRBV5-6,CASSAARQGNTEAFF
18,TRBV7-9,CASSVPGPQSSGANVLTF
15,TRBV11-2,CAIGVAGKTENIQYF
13,TRBV12-5,CASGLVEDTEAFF
13,TRBV9,CASSDFLAGGYTF
15,TRBV5-1,CASSSRGQGAGEQYF
16,TRBV7-9,CASSFPSGAAYNEQFF
11,TRBV12-3/TRBV12-4,CASSFGETQYF
15,TRBV7-2,CASSLSPGRFSEQFF
17,TRBV7-6,CASSGVGQIGSRQPQHF
12,TRBV7-2,CASSSTGRPQHF
15,TRBV4-2,CASSQLQGAPDTQYF
19,TRBV4-1,CASSHRTSGRASGANVLTF
15,TRBV28,CASSPSGTGGPPQHF
13,TRBV6-2/TRBV6-3,CASSYNREGSYTF
13,TRBV7-9,CASSSLETGESSF
15,TRBV27,CASSDGTGGNQPQHF
14,TRBV6-5,CASSYSSGTYGYTF
15,TRBV19,CASSIGRTNTGELFF
18,TRBV7-9,CASSFPSPGLDINTEAFF
13,TRBV5-5,CASSLGVSYEQYF
15,TRBV6-1,CASSEETSPSYEQYF
15,TRBV6-4,CASSIPGQPPWSYTF
15,TRBV30,CAWGPGENFGNTIYF
14,TRBV27,CASSSQGRWGKLFF
14,TRBV29-1,CSVDFKRTSETQYF